The clone carrying this T cell receptor beta chain was observed a handful of times. Its target is unknown. The V segment lost 0 bases and the J segment 1 base; nucleotides outside the gene matches: 1. The CDR3 is made up of 15 amino acids. Per the germline V gene, CDR1 is LGHNA and CDR2 is YNFKEQ. These donors were members of the roughly 130-subject validation cohort, a group separate from the roughly 670-subject first cohort. This entry belongs to a study of cytomegalovirus exposure and HLA in healthy donors. Using immunoSEQ multiplex PCR, the repertoire was profiled, and TCRdb retains in-frame clones only, with some absent. This sample yields tens of thousands of clones, of which approximately 91% are seen a single time; 2% to 2.5% belongs to the top ten. Findings of the study overall: Fewer than 200 TCR beta chains were listed as cytomegalovirus-associated. In vitro experiments confirmed that three CMV-associated chains were specific for CMV antigens. In a later analysis, first-cohort TCR clusters were found to tend to co-occur in the 120 or so validation repertoires.

What was sequenced was PBMCs. The chain is built from TRBV4-2 and TRBJ2-5, with 8 bases identical to TRBD2. This clonotype was obtained from a man aged 30 to 45 in good health and CMV-seronegative. CDR3 sequence: CASSQDRGGQETQYF. CDR3 in DNA: TGTGCCAGCAGCCAAGATCGGGGGGGCCAAGAGACCCAGTACTTC.